The 23 T cell receptor beta chains listed next were all sequenced from one sample in a study of T-cell reconstitution after alpha-beta-depleted transplantation in children. For TCRbeta, the library was prepared with unique molecular identifiers. Via MiXCR, TCRdb re-called the PCR reads, giving one row per CDR3 protein. This table holds just over 950,000 distinct CDR3 sequences, less than 30% found once. This material consisted of PBMCs, mostly from graft donor cells, taken 360 days after TCRalphabeta/CD19-depleted stem cell transplant. The receptor set was obtained from a boy under two years old who had a stem cell transplant for SCID, so the T cells may come from the graft donor.

This chain links TRBV20-1 with TRBJ2-7, with TRBD1 as a possible D gene (5 bases). V shed 3 bases and J shed 0 bases, with 12 bases lying between them. This CDR3 is built from 14 residues. Germline V gives CDR1 DFQATT, CDR2 SNEGSKA (reference sequence). The CDR3 sequence: CSASGSGISYEQYF. DNA of the CDR3: TGCAGTGCTAGCGGTTCAGGGATCTCCTACGAGCAGTACTTC.

This clonotype has only a few counts. The genes are TRBV12-3 or TRBV12-4 and TRBJ1-2; no reliable D call. This CDR3 comprises 14 residues. The V gene lost 5 bases and the J gene lost 1 base, with 11 bases spanning the gap. The DNA for the CDR3 is TGTGCCAGCAGTCCAAGGGCCGTTAACTATGGCTACACCTTC. Translation gives CASSPRAVNYGYTF.

The chain couples TRBV12-3 or TRBV12-4 to TRBJ2-5; 8 positions match TRBD2. J was trimmed by 7 bases and V by 1 base; bases with no gene match: 8. The CDR3 totals 15 residues. CDR3 amino acids: CASSLGGTRGGTQYF. For the CDR3, the DNA is TGTGCCAGCAGTTTAGGAGGGACTAGGGGGGGGACCCAGTACTTC.

The chain uses TRBV14 and TRBJ1-1; D is unresolved. Per the germline V gene, CDR1 is SGHDN and CDR2 is FVKESK. V lost 0 bases, J lost 6 bases, and 14 bases lay in between. This CDR3 comprises 15 residues. Here the CDR3 DNA reads TGTGCCAGCAGCCAAGATCTGGGAGGGTTGGCTGAAGCTTTCTTT. This sequence encodes CASSQDLGGLAEAFF.

The V call is TRBV28, the J call TRBJ2-1; TRBD1 matches 8 bases. The CDR3 is 15 residues long. Trimming at V came to 0 bases and at J to 8 bases, leaving 6 bases not matched to a gene. Germline lookup yields CDR1 MDHEN and CDR2 SYDVKM. CDR3 nucleotide sequence: TGTGCCAGCAGTTTATGGCAGGGGGCGGGGTATGAGCAGTTCTTC. Its translation is CASSLWQGAGYEQFF. The complete variable domain, with remaining parts taken from reference TRBV28 and TRBJ2-1, reads DVKVTQSSRYLVKRTGEKVFLECVQDMDHENMFWYRQDPGLGLRLIYFSYDVKMKEKGDIPEGYSVSREKKERFSLILESASTNQTSMYLCASSLWQGAGYEQFFGPGTRLTVL.

This chain uses TRBV6-5 with TRBJ1-2; no reliable D call. Trimming shortened V by 4 bases and J by 8 bases, and 11 bases separated the two germline ends. The CDR3 spans 12 residues. Looked up from germline, CDR1 is MNHEY and CDR2 is SVGAGI. The CDR3 is CASSSSRGGYTF. CDR3 bases: TGTGCCAGCAGTTCGTCTCGGGGAGGCTACACCTTC.

The rearrangement links TRBV20-1 to TRBJ2-5; 8 nucleotides match TRBD2. Germline V lookup: CDR1 DFQATT, CDR2 SNEGSKA (reference sequence). The V segment lost 1 base and the J segment 0 bases; nucleotides outside the gene matches: 10. The CDR3 covers 17 residues. The CDR3 nucleotides read TGCAGTGCTAGAGTCCCTGTGCGGGGGGCGTACCAAGAGACCCAGTACTTC. Protein: CSARVPVRGAYQETQYF.

The table lists this clonotype with a few counts. CDR3 sequence: CSASWGLATDTQYF. In DNA, the CDR3 is TGCAGTGCTAGCTGGGGACTAGCAACAGATACGCAGTATTTT. The chain links TRBV20-1 to TRBJ2-3; TRBD2 matches at 9 bases. CDR3 length equals 14 residues. CDR1 is DFQATT, CDR2 SNEGSKA, per germline (reference sequence). Unmatched junction bases numbered 4, after V lost 3 bases and J lost 3 bases.

This sequence joins TRBV5-5 and TRBJ2-3, with unresolved D. CDR3 size: 12 residues. Germline lookup yields CDR1 SGHKS and CDR2 YYEKEE (reference sequence). The V and J ends lost 6 bases and 2 bases respectively, with 7 bases between them. The chain's CDR3 is CASKEFTDTQYF. The CDR3 bases are TGTGCCAGCAAGGAGTTCACAGATACGCAGTATTTT.

This clonotype was found a few times. V and J are TRBV6-2 or TRBV6-3 and TRBJ1-1; D is ambiguous. Germline CDR1 MNHEY, CDR2 SVGEGT. The V end lost 3 bases, the J end lost 2 bases, and 7 bases lay between the germline ends. CDR3 size: 13 residues. CDR3 nucleotides: TGTGCCAGCAGTTATATGGAAAACACTGAAGCTTTCTTT. As protein: CASSYMENTEAFF.

This clonotype appeared a few times. This chain connects TRBV7-9 to TRBJ2-5; D is tentatively TRBD1 or TRBD2 (5 bases each). V was shortened by 1 base and J by 1 base, with 13 bases between the two germline ends. The CDR3 has 16 amino acids. Germline V CDR1 and CDR2: SEHNR, FQNEAQ (reference sequence). For the CDR3, the DNA is TGTGCCAGCAGCTTAGTTCAGTTGGGGACCCAAGAGACCCAGTACTTC. This gives the protein CASSLVQLGTQETQYF.

The chain carries TRBV5-1 and TRBJ1-1; D is perhaps TRBD1 (6 bases). V was shortened by 2 bases and J by 4 bases, with 12 bases between the two germline ends. Germline CDR1 and CDR2: SGHRS and YFSETQ. The CDR3 is made up of 14 amino acids. The CDR3 reads CASSFGGGATEAFF. CDR3 nucleotide sequence: TGCGCCAGCAGCTTCGGAGGGGGTGCCACTGAAGCTTTCTTT.

This clonotype showed up just a few times. The chain couples TRBV7-8 to TRBJ2-3; 13 bases are shared with TRBD2. This CDR3 has 18 residues. J was trimmed by 0 bases and V by 2 bases; bases with no gene match: 5. CDR1 SGHVS and CDR2 FQNEAQ come from the germline V gene. This CDR3 is CASSLLGLAGSSTDTQYF. The CDR3 DNA follows: TGTGCCAGCAGCTTATTGGGACTAGCGGGGAGTAGCACAGATACGCAGTATTTT.

The CDR3 DNA follows: TGCGCCAGCAGCACGACGGGACAGGGGAACACTGAAGCTTTCTTT. It encodes CASSTTGQGNTEAFF. This chain joins TRBV5-1 and TRBJ1-1; TRBD1 matches at 9 bases. The V and J ends lost 4 bases and 1 base, in that order; junction bases with no gene match: 5. This CDR3 contains 15 residues. The V gene's germline CDR1 is SGHRS and CDR2 YFSETQ.

This clonotype was observed a handful of times. The chain uses TRBV10-3 and TRBJ2-3, with D maybe TRBD1 (6 bases). Deletions cut 3 bases from V and 2 bases from J, with 9 bases between. This CDR3 region has 14 residues. The germline V gene has CDR1 ENHRY and CDR2 SYGVKD. CDR3 region: CAISDVGATDTQYF. The CDR3 DNA is TGTGCCATCAGTGACGTGGGGGCCACAGATACGCAGTATTTT.

This chain connects TRBV2 to TRBJ2-5, with D maybe TRBD2 (6 bases). Germline V gene lookup returns CDR1 SNHLY and CDR2 FYNNEI. V lost 2 bases, J lost 0 bases, and 7 bases lay in between. The CDR3 is 14 residues long. The CDR3 region is CASSERDYQETQYF. The CDR3 DNA follows: TGTGCCAGCAGTGAACGGGACTACCAAGAGACCCAGTACTTC.

The chain is built from TRBV9 and TRBJ2-7; 7 bases fit TRBD1. J lost 2 bases, V lost 3 bases, and 8 bases had no gene match. Germline V gene data show CDR1 as SGDLS and CDR2 as YYNGEE. The CDR3 length is 15 residues. CDR3 sequence: CASSAPGTVPYEQYF. CDR3 bases: TGTGCCAGCAGCGCACCCGGGACAGTCCCCTACGAGCAGTACTTC.

V is TRBV29-1 and J is TRBJ2-7; no clear D. This CDR3 has 13 residues. Trimming left V 5 bases short and J 1 base short, with 12 bases between. Germline loops: CDR1 SQVTM, CDR2 ANQGSEA. The CDR3 spells CSVSLVGSYEQYF. The CDR3 nucleotides read TGCAGCGTTTCCCTTGTGGGGTCCTACGAGCAGTACTTC.

This clonotype was seen more than once but under ten times. This rearrangement joins TRBV29-1 to TRBJ2-5; 7 bases match TRBD1. The V gene's germline CDR1 is SQVTM and CDR2 ANQGSEA. The CDR3 is 14 residues long. Losses at the gene ends were 4 bases for V and 2 bases for J; bases not matched to a gene: 7. CDR3 amino acids: CSVVRTGAQETQYF. Written as DNA, the CDR3 is TGCAGCGTTGTCCGGACAGGAGCTCAAGAGACCCAGTACTTC.

The rearrangement joins TRBV6-1 to TRBJ2-2, with 8 nucleotides matching TRBD1. J gave up 4 bases and V 2 bases, and 6 bases lay outside the gene matches. CDR1 and CDR2 from the germline V gene are MNHNS and SASEGT. The CDR3 is made up of 16 amino acids. The CDR3 loop is CASSECRGLVTGELFF. CDR3 sequence (DNA): TGTGCCAGCAGTGAATGCAGGGGGCTGGTCACCGGGGAGCTGTTTTTT.

This clonotype was seen repeatedly, ten times or more. The J gene is TRBJ2-1, the V gene TRBV4-1; a possible D gene is TRBD1 (7 bases). Per germline, CDR1 MGHRA and CDR2 YSYEKL. V gave up 2 bases and J gave up 9 bases, with 14 bases separating them. This CDR3 has 14 amino acids. The CDR3 loop reads CASSQWRGPLEQFF. The CDR3 DNA follows: TGCGCCAGCAGCCAATGGAGGGGGCCCCTTGAGCAGTTCTTC.

There are a few counts of this clonotype. V gene TRBV12-3 or TRBV12-4 combines with J gene TRBJ2-2; the match to TRBD1 covers 7 bases. CDR3 length: 15 amino acids. V lost 6 bases and J lost 6; bases outside the gene matches: 10. In nucleotides, the CDR3 is TGTGCCAGCAGCCCCGGGACAGCCTTTTCCGGGGAGCTGTTTTTT. Translated: CASSPGTAFSGELFF.

The chain combines TRBV9 with TRBJ2-1, with 8 bases lining up with TRBD1. The V and J ends lost 4 bases and 6 bases, in that order; junction bases with no gene match: 9. The CDR3 totals 15 residues. Germline values: CDR1 SGDLS, CDR2 YYNGEE. The CDR3 loop reads CASSPGQVRFNEQFF. CDR3 coding DNA: TGTGCCAGCAGCCCGGGACAGGTCCGATTCAATGAGCAGTTCTTC.